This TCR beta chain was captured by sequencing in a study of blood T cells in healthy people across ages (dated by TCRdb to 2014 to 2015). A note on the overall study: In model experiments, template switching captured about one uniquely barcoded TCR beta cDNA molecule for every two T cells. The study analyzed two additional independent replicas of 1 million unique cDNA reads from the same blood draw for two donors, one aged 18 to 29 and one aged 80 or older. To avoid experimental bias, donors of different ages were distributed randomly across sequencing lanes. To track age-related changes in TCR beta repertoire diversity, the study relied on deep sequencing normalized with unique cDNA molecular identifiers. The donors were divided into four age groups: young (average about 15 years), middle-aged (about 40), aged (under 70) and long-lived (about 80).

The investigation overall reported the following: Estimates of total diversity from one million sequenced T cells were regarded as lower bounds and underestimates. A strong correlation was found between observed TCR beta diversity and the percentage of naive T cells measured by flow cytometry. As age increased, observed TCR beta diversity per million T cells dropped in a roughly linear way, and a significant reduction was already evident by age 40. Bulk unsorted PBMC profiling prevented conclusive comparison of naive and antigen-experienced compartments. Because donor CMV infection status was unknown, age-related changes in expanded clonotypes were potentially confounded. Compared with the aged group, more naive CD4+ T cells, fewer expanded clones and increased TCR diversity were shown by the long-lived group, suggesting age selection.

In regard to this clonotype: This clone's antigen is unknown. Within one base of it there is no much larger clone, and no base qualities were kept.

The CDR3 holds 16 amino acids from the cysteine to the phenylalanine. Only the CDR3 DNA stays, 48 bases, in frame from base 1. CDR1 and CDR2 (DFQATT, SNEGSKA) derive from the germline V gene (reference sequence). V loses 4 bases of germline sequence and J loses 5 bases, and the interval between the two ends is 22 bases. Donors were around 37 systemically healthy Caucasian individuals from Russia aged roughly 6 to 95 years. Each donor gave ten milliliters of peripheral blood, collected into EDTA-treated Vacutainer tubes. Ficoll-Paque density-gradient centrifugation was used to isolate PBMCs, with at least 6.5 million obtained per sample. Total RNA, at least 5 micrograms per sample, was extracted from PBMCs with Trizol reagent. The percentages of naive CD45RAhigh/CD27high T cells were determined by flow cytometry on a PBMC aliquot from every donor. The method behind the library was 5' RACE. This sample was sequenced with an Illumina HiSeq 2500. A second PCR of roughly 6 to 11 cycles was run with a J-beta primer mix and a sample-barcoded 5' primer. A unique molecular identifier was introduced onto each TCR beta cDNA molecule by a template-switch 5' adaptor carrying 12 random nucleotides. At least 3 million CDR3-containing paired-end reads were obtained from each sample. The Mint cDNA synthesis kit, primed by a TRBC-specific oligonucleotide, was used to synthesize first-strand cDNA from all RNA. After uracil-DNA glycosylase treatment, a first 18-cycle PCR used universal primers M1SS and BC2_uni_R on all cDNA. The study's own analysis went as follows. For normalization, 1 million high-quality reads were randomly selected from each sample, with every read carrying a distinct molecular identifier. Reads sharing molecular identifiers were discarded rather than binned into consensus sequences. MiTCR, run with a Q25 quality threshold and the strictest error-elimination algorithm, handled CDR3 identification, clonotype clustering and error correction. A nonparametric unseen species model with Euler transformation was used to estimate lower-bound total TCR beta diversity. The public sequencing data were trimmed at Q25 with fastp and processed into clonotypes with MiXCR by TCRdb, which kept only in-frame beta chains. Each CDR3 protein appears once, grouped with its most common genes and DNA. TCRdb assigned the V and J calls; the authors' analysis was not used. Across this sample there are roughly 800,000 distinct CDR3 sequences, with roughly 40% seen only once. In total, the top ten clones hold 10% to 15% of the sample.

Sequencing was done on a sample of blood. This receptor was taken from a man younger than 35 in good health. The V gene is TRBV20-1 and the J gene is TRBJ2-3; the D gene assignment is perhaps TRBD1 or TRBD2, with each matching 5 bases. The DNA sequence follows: TGCAGTGCTACCCCCCCGTGGGACGGCGGACGAGATACGCAGTATTTT. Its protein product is CSATPPWDGGRDTQYF.